Below, 23 T cell receptor beta chains from the same sample are listed, as sequenced in a study of cytomegalovirus exposure and HLA in healthy donors. Amplification used 60 Vbeta primers and 13 Jbeta primers. TCRdb's copy holds only in-frame clones and misses some; the assay was immunoSEQ multiplex PCR. This table has roughly 98,000 clones, over 70% appearing once. The sample was PBMCs. These receptors were taken from a man aged 18 to 35 in good health and CMV-seropositive.

This chain connects TRBV2 to TRBJ2-7, with TRBD1 matching 7 bases. CDR1 and CDR2 (germline): SNHLY, FYNNEI. The length of the CDR3 is 14 residues. After removal of 2 bases from V and 7 bases from J, the junction contained 8 bases not matched to a gene. The CDR3 bases are TGTGCCAGCAGTGAAAGACAGGGTTTCAGGGAGCAGTACTTC. It specifies CASSERQGFREQYF. Looking up the rest from reference TRBV2 and TRBJ2-7 gives the full variable domain: EPEVTQTPSHQVTQMGQEVILRCVPISNHLYFYWYRQILGQKVEFLVSFYNNEISEKSEIFDDQFSVERPDGSNFTLKIRSTKLEDSAMYFCASSERQGFREQYFGPGTRLTVT.

V is TRBV28 and J is TRBJ1-5, with TRBD1 as a possible D gene (6 bases). The CDR3 extends over 16 amino acids. Germline assignment: CDR1 MDHEN and CDR2 SYDVKM. V was shortened by 2 bases and J by 0 bases, with 11 bases between the two germline ends. In DNA form, the CDR3 reads TGTGCCAGCAGTTTAAGGGGGACATTTAGCAATCAGCCCCAGCATTTT. Translated, it gives CASSLRGTFSNQPQHF.

This clone was detected only a few times. This chain links TRBV2 with TRBJ2-7; 10 nucleotides agree with TRBD1. The CDR3 has 19 amino acids. V shed 1 base, J shed 5 bases, and the junction held 17 bases outside the gene matches. Germline CDR1 reads SNHLY; CDR2 reads FYNNEI. In DNA, the CDR3 is TGTGCCAGCAGTGAAGATGTCGGGGGGGCCCGACAGGGGGCGAACGAGCAGTACTTC. Translation gives CASSEDVGGARQGANEQYF.

The V call is TRBV7-9, the J call TRBJ2-7, with D unclear. The V gene's germline CDR1 is SEHNR and CDR2 FQNEAQ (reference sequence). This CDR3 spans 12 amino acids. The CDR3 reads CATASQAYEQYF. CDR3 bases: TGTGCTACTGCCAGTCAGGCCTACGAGCAGTACTTC.

The V gene is TRBV19, the J gene TRBJ2-7; 10 bases agree with TRBD2. Looked up from germline, CDR1 is LNHDA and CDR2 is SQIVND (reference sequence). With 6 bases clipped from V and 9 bases from J, the junction kept 17 bases outside the gene matches. The CDR3 is made up of 16 amino acids. The CDR3: CASSPSGLAAVSGQYF. CDR3 DNA sequence: TGTGCCAGTAGCCCCTCCGGACTAGCGGCGGTTAGTGGGCAGTACTTC.

Only one count was recorded for this clone. The chain couples TRBV5-4 to TRBJ2-5, with TRBD1 matching 7 bases. The CDR3 totals 13 residues. Germline CDR1 and CDR2: SGHNT and YYREEE (reference sequence). Germline trimming cut 4 bases from V and 5 bases from J; bases unmatched to any gene: 5. The CDR3 bases are TGTGCCAGCAGCCTGGACAGGAGCGAGACCCAGTACTTC. This sequence encodes CASSLDRSETQYF. The variable domain in full, with the rest retrieved from reference TRBV5-4 and TRBJ2-5, is ETGVTQSPTHLIKTRGQQVTLRCSSQSGHNTVSWYQQALGQGPQFIFQYYREEENGRGNFPPRFSGLQFPNYSSELNVNALELDDSALYLCASSLDRSETQYFGPGTRLLVL.

The genes are TRBV11-2 and TRBJ1-3; unclear D gene. Trimming cost V 3 bases and J 7 bases, with 7 bases left between them. CDR1 and CDR2 (germline): SGHAT, FQNNGV. The CDR3 sequence is 12 residues long. CDR3 in DNA: TGTGCCAGCAGCTTCCTCGTCAACACCATATATTTT. Its protein is CASSFLVNTIYF.

J is TRBJ2-1 and V is TRBV27, with a possible D match to TRBD2 (7 bases). V was pared by 6 bases and J by 0 bases, with 18 bases between. In germline, CDR1 is MNHEY, CDR2 SMNVEV (reference sequence). The CDR3 runs 17 residues. CDR3 sequence: CASRAGGGGSSYNEQFF. The CDR3 nucleotides read TGTGCCAGCAGGGCCGGAGGGGGGGGGAGCTCCTACAATGAGCAGTTCTTC.

V gene TRBV5-1 combines with J gene TRBJ2-7; D remains ambiguous. CDR3 length equals 13 residues. CDR1 SGHRS and CDR2 YFSETQ come from the germline V gene. Trimming removed 2 bases at V and 2 bases at J, with 8 bases between. This CDR3 is CASSFIVAYEQYF. The CDR3 DNA is TGCGCCAGCAGCTTTATAGTTGCCTACGAGCAGTACTTC.

The J gene is TRBJ2-3, the V gene TRBV5-4; no definite D call. The CDR3 has 17 residues. Trimming removed 0 bases at V and 4 bases at J, with 18 bases between. Germline CDR1 is SGHNT and CDR2 is YYREEE (reference sequence). The CDR3 protein is CASSLGSGTRVPDTQYF. CDR3 bases: TGTGCCAGCAGCTTGGGTAGTGGTACTCGGGTCCCAGATACGCAGTATTTT.

This chain uses TRBV27 with TRBJ2-3; 10 positions agree with TRBD1. The CDR3 runs to 14 residues. Germline V gene sequence: CDR1 MNHEY, CDR2 SMNVEV (reference sequence). Trimming removed 5 bases from V and 8 bases from J; junction bases left unmatched: 7. CDR3 residues: CASSPRQGAGTQYF. For the CDR3, the DNA is TGTGCCAGCAGTCCCCGACAGGGGGCAGGTACGCAGTATTTT.

The chain carries TRBV10-2 and TRBJ2-7, with D unclear. The CDR3 consists of 12 residues. V lost 2 bases to trimming and J lost 4 bases, with 6 bases between them. Per germline, CDR1 WSHSY and CDR2 SAAADI. The CDR3 loop reads CASSEQVYEQYF. For the CDR3, the DNA is TGCGCCAGCAGTGAGCAGGTTTACGAGCAGTACTTC.

V gene TRBV18 combines with J gene TRBJ1-6; D uncertain. Trimming pared 5 bases from V and 6 bases from J, leaving 14 bases between. Germline V CDR1 and CDR2: KGHSH, LQKENI. The CDR3 sequence is 15 residues long. The CDR3: CASSEFWGGNSPLHF. As DNA, the CDR3 is TGTGCCAGCTCAGAGTTCTGGGGAGGTAATTCACCCCTCCACTTT.

The V and J genes are TRBV6-5 and TRBJ2-7; TRBD2 is a possible D gene (5 bases). The length of the CDR3 is 14 residues. The germline V gene has CDR1 MNHEY and CDR2 SVGAGI. The V gene lost 7 bases and the J gene lost 0 bases, with 13 bases spanning the gap. The CDR3, as DNA: TGTGCCAGCACTCGGACCAGCGGCTCCTACGAGCAGTACTTC. Amino acids: CASTRTSGSYEQYF.

The V gene is TRBV18, the J gene TRBJ1-3; D remains unclear. The V and J ends lost 3 bases and 3 bases respectively, with 6 bases between them. Germline loops: CDR1 KGHSH, CDR2 LQKENI. The CDR3 loop spans 13 amino acids. As DNA, the CDR3 is TGTGCCAGCTCACCCCAGAATGGAAACACCATATATTTT. Encoded protein: CASSPQNGNTIYF. Using reference TRBV18 and TRBJ1-3 for the parts outside the CDR3, the full variable domain is NAGVMQNPRHLVRRRGQEARLRCSPMKGHSHVYWYRQLPEEGLKFMVYLQKENIIDESGMPKERFSAEFPKEGPSILRIQQVVRGDSAAYFCASSPQNGNTIYFGEGSWLTVV.

The CDR3 reads CASSVHGELFF. The CDR3 nucleotides read TGCGCCAGCAGTGTTCACGGGGAGCTGTTTTTT. The rearrangement joins TRBV10-2 to TRBJ2-2; D is unclear. V gave up 4 bases and J gave up 7 bases, with 4 bases separating them. The CDR3 covers 11 residues. In germline, CDR1 is WSHSY, CDR2 SAAADI.

The rearrangement links TRBV4-1 to TRBJ2-7, with 8 bases lining up with TRBD1. The V gene's germline CDR1 is MGHRA and CDR2 YSYEKL. The V segment lost 4 bases and the J segment 4 bases; nucleotides outside the gene matches: 9. The CDR3 contains 15 residues. The CDR3 nucleotides are TGCGCCAGCAGCCTATCCGGGACAGGTGGTTACGAGCAGTACTTC. Its translation is CASSLSGTGGYEQYF.

J is TRBJ1-4 and V is TRBV10-3; no reliable D call. Trimming removed 4 bases from V and 6 bases from J, with 9 bases in between. Germline CDR1 reads ENHRY; CDR2 reads SYGVKD. The CDR3 has 13 residues. CDR3 sequence (DNA): TGTGCCATCAGTGTTAAGCAGGATGAAAAACTGTTTTTT. It specifies CAISVKQDEKLFF.

The chain combines TRBV7-6 with TRBJ2-2, with 10 bases matching TRBD1. Trimming removed 5 bases from V and 7 bases from J; junction bases left unmatched: 7. Germline loops: CDR1 SGHVS, CDR2 FNYEAQ. CDR3 length equals 15 residues. The CDR3 region has the DNA TGTGCCAGCAGCCATGACAGGGGGCGGATCGGGGAGCTGTTTTTT. Translated, it gives CASSHDRGRIGELFF. Looking up the rest from reference TRBV7-6 and TRBJ2-2 gives the full variable domain: GAGVSQSPRYKVTKRGQDVALRCDPISGHVSLYWYRQALGQGPEFLTYFNYEAQQDKSGLPNDRFSAERPEGSISTLTIQRTEQRDSAMYRCASSHDRGRIGELFFGEGSRLTVL.

The chain uses TRBV30 and TRBJ2-5; D possibly corresponds to TRBD2 (5 bases). The J call is doubtful: the DNA matches TRBJ2-7 better. Germline V gives CDR1 GTSNPN, CDR2 SVGIG (reference sequence). The length of the CDR3 is 13 residues. The CDR3 coding sequence is TGTGCTGTAGAAGCGGCGACACTCTACGAGCAGTACTTC. This encodes CAVEAATLYEQYF.

This chain joins TRBV7-9 and TRBJ2-7; 9 bases are a match to TRBD1. This CDR3 is 17 amino acids long. V was pared by 4 bases and J by 3 bases, with 13 bases of the junction left unmatched. From germline, CDR1 is SEHNR and CDR2 FQNEAQ (reference sequence). In nucleotides, the CDR3 is TGTGCCAGCAGCTCACCAGCCAGGACAGGGGAGATCTACGAGCAGTACTTC. Translated, it gives CASSSPARTGEIYEQYF.

This clone was detected once. The V call is TRBV5-1, the J call TRBJ2-1, with TRBD2 identical over 12 bases. Germline V gene lookup returns CDR1 SGHRS and CDR2 YFSETQ. This CDR3 contains 17 residues. Unmatched junction bases numbered 9, after V lost 4 bases and J lost 4 bases. CDR3 DNA: TGCGCCAGCAGCCCCTGGACTAGCGGGGCTTCATACAATGAGCAGTTCTTC. It yields the protein CASSPWTSGASYNEQFF.

In DNA form, the CDR3 reads TGTGCCAGCAGACAGGGAGATACGCAGTATTTT. This encodes CASRQGDTQYF. The rearrangement links TRBV2 to TRBJ2-3; possibly TRBD1 for D (6 bases). The V end was cut by 6 bases, the J end by 5 bases, with 6 bases between. This CDR3 region has 11 residues. CDR1 and CDR2 from the germline V gene are SNHLY and FYNNEI.